Included here is one T cell receptor (beta chain) sequence, with context. The sample originates from a study of blood T cell repertoires in COVID-19. TCRdb's copy holds only in-frame clones and misses some; the assay was immunoSEQ multiplex PCR. The profile shows roughly 220,000 clones, 80% to 90% of them singletons. Germline V CDR1 and CDR2: LNHDA, SQIVND (reference sequence). The ends lost 6 bases at V and 1 base at J; junction bases unmatched: 8. This CDR3 has 15 amino acids. Adults between roughly 18 and 95 years of age took part from under 30 US areas. The chain carries TRBV19 and TRBJ1-2; 7 bases are a match to TRBD1. The sequenced material came from PBMCs or T cells enriched from blood (not recorded which). The sequence derives from a woman aged 40 to 50 with acute COVID-19. The CDR3 spells CASSESDRFNYGYTF. The CDR3 DNA reads TGTGCCAGTAGCGAGTCGGACAGGTTTAACTATGGCTACACCTTC.